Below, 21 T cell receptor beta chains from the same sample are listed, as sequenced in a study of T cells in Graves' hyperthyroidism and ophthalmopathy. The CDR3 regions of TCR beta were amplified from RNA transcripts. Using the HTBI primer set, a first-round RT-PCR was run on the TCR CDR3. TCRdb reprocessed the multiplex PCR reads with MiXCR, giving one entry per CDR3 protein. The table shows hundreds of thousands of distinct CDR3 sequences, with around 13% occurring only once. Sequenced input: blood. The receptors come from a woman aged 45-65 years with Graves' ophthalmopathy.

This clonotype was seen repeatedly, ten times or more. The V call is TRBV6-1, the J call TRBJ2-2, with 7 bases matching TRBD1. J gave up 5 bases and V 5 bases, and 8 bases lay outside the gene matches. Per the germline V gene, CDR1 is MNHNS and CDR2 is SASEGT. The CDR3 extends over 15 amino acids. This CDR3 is CASSSRQGSTGELFF. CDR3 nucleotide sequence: TGTGCCAGCAGTTCCAGACAGGGTTCTACCGGGGAGCTGTTTTTT.

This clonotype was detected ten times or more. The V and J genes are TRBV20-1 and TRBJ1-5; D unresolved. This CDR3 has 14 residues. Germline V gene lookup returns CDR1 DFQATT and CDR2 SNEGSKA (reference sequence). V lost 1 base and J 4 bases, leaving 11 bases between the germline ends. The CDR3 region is CSARGLHGNQPQHF. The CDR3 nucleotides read TGCAGTGCTAGAGGATTGCACGGGAATCAGCCCCAGCATTTT.

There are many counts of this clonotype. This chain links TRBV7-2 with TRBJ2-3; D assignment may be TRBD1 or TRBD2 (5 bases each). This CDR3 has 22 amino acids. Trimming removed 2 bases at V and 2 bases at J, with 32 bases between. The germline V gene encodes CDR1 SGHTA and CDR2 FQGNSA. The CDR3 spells CASSLRLLFVVGRPNPTDTQYF. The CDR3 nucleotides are TGTGCCAGCAGCTTACGGCTCCTATTTGTGGTGGGACGACCGAACCCCACAGATACGCAGTATTTT.

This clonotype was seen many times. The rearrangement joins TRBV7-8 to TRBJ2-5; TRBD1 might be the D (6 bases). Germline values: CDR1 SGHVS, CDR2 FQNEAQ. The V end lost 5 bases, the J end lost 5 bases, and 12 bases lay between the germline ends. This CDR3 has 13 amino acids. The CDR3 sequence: CASSRTGLETQYF. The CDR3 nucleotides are TGTGCCAGCAGCCGCACAGGGCTGGAGACCCAGTACTTC.

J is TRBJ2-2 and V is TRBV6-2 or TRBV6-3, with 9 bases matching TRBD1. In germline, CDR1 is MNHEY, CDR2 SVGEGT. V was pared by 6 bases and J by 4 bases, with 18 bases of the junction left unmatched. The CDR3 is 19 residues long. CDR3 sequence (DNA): TGTGCCAGCAGCAACTACTACGGTCGGACAGGGGCGAGCACCGGGGAGCTGTTTTTT. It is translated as CASSNYYGRTGASTGELFF.

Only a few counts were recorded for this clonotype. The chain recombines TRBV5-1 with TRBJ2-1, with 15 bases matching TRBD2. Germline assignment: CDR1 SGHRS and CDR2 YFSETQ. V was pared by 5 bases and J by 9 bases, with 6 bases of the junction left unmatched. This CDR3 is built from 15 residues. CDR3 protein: CASSYRTSGRVEQFF. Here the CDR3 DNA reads TGCGCCAGCAGTTACCGGACTAGCGGGAGGGTTGAGCAGTTCTTC.

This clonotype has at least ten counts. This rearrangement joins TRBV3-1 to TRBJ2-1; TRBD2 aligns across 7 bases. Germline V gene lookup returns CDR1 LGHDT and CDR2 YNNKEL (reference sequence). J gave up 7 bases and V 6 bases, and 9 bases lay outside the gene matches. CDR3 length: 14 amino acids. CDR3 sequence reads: CASRLSGRGNEQFF. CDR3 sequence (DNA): TGTGCCAGCAGGCTTAGCGGGCGGGGGAATGAGCAGTTCTTC.

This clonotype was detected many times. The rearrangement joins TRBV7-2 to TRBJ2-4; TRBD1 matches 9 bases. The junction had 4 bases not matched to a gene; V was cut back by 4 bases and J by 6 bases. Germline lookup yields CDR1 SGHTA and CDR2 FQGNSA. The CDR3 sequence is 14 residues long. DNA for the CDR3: TGTGCCAGCAGCTCGGGACAGGGACCAAACATTCAGTACTTC. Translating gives CASSSGQGPNIQYF.

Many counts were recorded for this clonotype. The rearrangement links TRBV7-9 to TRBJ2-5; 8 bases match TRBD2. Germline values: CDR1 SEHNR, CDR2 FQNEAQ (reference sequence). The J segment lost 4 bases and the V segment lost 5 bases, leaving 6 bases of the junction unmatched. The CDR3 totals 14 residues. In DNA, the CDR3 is TGTGCCAGCAGCCGAAGCGGGAGTACAGAGACCCAGTACTTC. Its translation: CASSRSGSTETQYF.

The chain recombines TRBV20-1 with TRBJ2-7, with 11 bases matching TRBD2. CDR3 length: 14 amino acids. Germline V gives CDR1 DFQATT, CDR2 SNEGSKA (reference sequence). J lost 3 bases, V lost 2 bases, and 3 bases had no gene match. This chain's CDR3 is CSARTSGSIYEQYF. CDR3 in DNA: TGCAGTGCTAGAACTAGCGGGAGTATCTACGAGCAGTACTTC.

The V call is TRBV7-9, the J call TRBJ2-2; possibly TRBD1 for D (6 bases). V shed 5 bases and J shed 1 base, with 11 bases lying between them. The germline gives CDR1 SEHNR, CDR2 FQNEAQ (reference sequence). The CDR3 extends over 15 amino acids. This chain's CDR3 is CASSPQGGNTGELFF. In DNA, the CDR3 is TGTGCCAGCAGCCCCCAAGGGGGGAACACCGGGGAGCTGTTTTTT.

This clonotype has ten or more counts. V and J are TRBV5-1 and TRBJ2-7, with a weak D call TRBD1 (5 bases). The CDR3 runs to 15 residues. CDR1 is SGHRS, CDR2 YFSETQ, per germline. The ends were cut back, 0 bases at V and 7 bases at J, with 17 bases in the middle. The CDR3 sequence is CASSLVTTALFEQYF. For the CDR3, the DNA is TGCGCCAGCAGCTTGGTTACGACAGCTCTTTTTGAGCAGTACTTC.

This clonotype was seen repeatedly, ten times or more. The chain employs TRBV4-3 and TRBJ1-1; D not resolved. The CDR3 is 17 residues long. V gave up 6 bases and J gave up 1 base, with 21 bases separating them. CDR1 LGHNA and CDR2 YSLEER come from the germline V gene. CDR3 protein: CASSTYPDFFTNTEAFF. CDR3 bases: TGCGCCAGCAGTACTTACCCCGACTTTTTCACGAACACTGAAGCTTTCTTT.

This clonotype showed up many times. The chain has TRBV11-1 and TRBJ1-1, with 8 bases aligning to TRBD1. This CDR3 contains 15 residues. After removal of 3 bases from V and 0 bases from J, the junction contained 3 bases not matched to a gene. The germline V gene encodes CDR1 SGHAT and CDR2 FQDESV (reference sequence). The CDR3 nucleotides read TGTGCCAGCAGCTTCAGGGGGCAGGTGAACACTGAAGCTTTCTTT. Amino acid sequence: CASSFRGQVNTEAFF.

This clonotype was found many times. CDR3 residues: CASSPNVADNEQFF. The CDR3 nucleotides are TGTGCCAGCAGCCCCAACGTGGCGGACAATGAGCAGTTCTTC. The genes are TRBV11-2 and TRBJ2-1; no clear D gene. The CDR3 extends over 14 amino acids. Trimming cost V 5 bases and J 5 bases, with 13 bases left between them. CDR1 and CDR2 (germline): SGHAT, FQNNGV.

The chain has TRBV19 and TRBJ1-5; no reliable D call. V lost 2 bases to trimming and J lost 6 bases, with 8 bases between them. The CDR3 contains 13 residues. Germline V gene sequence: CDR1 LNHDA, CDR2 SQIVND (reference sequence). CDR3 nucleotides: TGTGCCAGTAGTATACAGGTTGCTCAGCCCCAGCATTTT. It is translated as CASSIQVAQPQHF.

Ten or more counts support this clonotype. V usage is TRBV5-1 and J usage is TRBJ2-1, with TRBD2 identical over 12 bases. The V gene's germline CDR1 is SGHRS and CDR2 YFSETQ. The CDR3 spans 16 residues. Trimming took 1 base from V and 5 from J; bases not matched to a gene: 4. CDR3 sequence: CASSLRTSGINNEQFF. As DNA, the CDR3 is TGCGCCAGCAGCTTGAGGACTAGCGGGATCAACAATGAGCAGTTCTTC.

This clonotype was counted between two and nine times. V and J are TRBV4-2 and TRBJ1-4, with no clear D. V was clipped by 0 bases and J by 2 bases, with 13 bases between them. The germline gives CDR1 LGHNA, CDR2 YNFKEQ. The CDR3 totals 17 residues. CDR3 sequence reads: CASSQEALGVTNEKLFF. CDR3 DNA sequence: TGTGCCAGCAGCCAAGAGGCCCTCGGTGTGACTAATGAAAAACTGTTTTTT.

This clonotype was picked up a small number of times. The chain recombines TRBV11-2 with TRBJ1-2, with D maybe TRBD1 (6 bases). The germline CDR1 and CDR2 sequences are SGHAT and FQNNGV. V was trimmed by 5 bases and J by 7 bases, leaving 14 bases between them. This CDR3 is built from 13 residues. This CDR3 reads CASSKRQVIGYTF. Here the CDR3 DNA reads TGTGCCAGCAGCAAACGACAGGTTATTGGCTACACCTTC.

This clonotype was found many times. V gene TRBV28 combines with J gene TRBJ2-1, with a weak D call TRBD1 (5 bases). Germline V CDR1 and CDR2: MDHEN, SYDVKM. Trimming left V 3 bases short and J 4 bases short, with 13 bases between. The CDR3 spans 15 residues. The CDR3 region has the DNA TGTGCCAGCAGTTTCACCCCCAGGACATACAATGAGCAGTTCTTC. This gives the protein CASSFTPRTYNEQFF.

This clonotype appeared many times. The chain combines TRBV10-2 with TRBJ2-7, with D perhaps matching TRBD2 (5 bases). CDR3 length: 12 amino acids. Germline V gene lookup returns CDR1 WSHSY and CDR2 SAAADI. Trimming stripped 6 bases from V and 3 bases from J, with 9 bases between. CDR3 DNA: TGCGCCAGCAGAACCGGGGTCTACGAGCAGTACTTC. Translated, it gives CASRTGVYEQYF.